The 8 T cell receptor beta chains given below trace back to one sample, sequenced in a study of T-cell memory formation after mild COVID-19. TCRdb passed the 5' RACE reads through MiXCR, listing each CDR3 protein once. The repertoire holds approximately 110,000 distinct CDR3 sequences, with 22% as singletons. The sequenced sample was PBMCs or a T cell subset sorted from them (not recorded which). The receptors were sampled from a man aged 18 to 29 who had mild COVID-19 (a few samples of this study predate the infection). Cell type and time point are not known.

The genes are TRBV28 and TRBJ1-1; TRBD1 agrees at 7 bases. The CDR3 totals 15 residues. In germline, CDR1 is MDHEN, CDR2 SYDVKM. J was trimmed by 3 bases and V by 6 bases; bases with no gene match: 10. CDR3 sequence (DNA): TGTGCCAGCAGCGAAACAGGGGAGCTCTACACTGAAGCTTTCTTT. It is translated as CASSETGELYTEAFF.

CDR3 region: CASSWSSWDSNQPQHF. The CDR3 coding sequence is TGTGCCAGCAGTTGGAGTTCCTGGGATAGCAATCAGCCCCAGCATTTT. The chain recombines TRBV6-2 or TRBV6-3 with TRBJ1-5; no firm D call. V was clipped by 4 bases and J by 0 bases, with 13 bases between them. The length of the CDR3 is 16 residues. The germline gives CDR1 MNHEY, CDR2 SVGEGT.

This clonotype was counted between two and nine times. The CDR3 DNA reads as TGCGCCAGCAGCACCCCCCGGGACGGTGCTCAAGAGACCCAGTACTTC. Translating it yields CASSTPRDGAQETQYF. The chain joins TRBV4-1 to TRBJ2-5, with D perhaps assigned TRBD1 or TRBD2 (5 bases each). CDR1 and CDR2 (germline): MGHRA, YSYEKL. Trimming cost V 5 bases and J 2 bases, with 18 bases left between them. The CDR3 extends over 16 amino acids.

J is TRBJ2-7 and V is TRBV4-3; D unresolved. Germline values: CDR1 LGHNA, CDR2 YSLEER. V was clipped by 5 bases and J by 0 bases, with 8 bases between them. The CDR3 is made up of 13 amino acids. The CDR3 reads CASSFLGSYEQYF. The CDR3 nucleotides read TGCGCCAGCAGCTTTTTGGGCTCCTACGAGCAGTACTTC.

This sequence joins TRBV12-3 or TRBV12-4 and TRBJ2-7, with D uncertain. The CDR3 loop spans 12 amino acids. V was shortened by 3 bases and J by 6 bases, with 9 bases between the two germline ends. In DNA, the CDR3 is TGTGCCAGCAGTTTTGGGCTGGTCGAGCAGTACTTC. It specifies CASSFGLVEQYF.

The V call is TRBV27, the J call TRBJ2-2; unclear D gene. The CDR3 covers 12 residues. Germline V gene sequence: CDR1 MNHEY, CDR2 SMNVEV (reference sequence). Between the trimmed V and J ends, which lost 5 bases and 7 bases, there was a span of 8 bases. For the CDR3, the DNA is TGTGCCAGCAGTCAGTATGGCGGGGAGCTGTTTTTT. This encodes CASSQYGGELFF.

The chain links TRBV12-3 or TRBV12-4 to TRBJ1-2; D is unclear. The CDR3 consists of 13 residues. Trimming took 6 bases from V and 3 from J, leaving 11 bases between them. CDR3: CASSRGADYGYTF. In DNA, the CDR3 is TGTGCCAGCAGCCGAGGAGCAGACTATGGCTACACCTTC.

This CDR3 is CASSTSGGVRRETQYF. CDR3 nucleotide sequence: TGTGCCAGCAGCACTAGCGGGGGAGTACGCCGTGAGACCCAGTACTTC. The J gene is TRBJ2-5, the V gene TRBV9, with 11 bases lining up with TRBD2. There are 16 residues in the CDR3. Germline lookup yields CDR1 SGDLS and CDR2 YYNGEE. Unmatched junction bases numbered 10, after V lost 4 bases and J lost 5 bases.